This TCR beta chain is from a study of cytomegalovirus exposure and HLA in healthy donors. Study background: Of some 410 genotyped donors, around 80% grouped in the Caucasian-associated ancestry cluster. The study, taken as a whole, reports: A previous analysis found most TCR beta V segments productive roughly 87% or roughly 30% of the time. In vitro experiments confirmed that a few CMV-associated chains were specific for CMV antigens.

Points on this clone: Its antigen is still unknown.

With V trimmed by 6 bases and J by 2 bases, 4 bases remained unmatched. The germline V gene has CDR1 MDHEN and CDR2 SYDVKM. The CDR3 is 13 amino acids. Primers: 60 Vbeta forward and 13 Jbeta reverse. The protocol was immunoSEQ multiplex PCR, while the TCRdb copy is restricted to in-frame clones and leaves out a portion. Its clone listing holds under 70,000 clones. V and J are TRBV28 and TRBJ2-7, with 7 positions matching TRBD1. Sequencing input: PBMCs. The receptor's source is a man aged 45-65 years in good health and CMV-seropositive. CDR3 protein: CASSATGPYEQYF. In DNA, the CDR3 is TGTGCCAGCAGCGCGACAGGGCCCTACGAGCAGTACTTC.